This T cell receptor (beta chain) was documented in a study of cytomegalovirus exposure and HLA in healthy donors. The CDR3 loop spans 15 amino acids. The V gene's germline CDR1 is MNHEY and CDR2 SMNVEV (reference sequence). Trimming shortened V by 5 bases and J by 0 bases, and 10 bases separated the two germline ends. The PCR employed 60 Vbeta primers together with 13 Jbeta primers. The repertoire was sequenced with immunoSEQ multiplex PCR; TCRdb's copy has only in-frame clones and lacks some. The sample consists of 150,000 to 200,000 clones, roughly four fifths of them appearing once. This clonotype was sampled from a young man in good health and CMV-seronegative. Source material: PBMCs. The chain carries TRBV27 and TRBJ1-4; D is ambiguous. The CDR3 bases are TGTGCCAGCAGTGCATACTCTACAACTAATGAAAAACTGTTTTTT. This translates into CASSAYSTTNEKLFF.